A single sample is the source of the 29 T cell receptor beta chains below, sequenced in a study of shared clonotypes between healthy human individuals. Repertoires were generated with immunoSEQ multiplex PCR, while TCRdb's copy carries only in-frame clones and drops some. The sample yields 1 million to 1.2 million clones, about 80% seen once. Source material: memory CD4+ T cells from PBMCs. Subset in this sample: CD45RA-negative fraction. These receptors originate from a man between 18 and 29 years old in good health. Some clones in this sample may be carry-over from other donors' samples.

The sample holds a few counts of this clone. The chain recombines TRBV7-2 with TRBJ1-2; 7 bases are a match to TRBD1. V was pared by 4 bases and J by 2 bases, with 7 bases of the junction left unmatched. CDR1 and CDR2 from the germline V gene are SGHTA and FQGNSA. The CDR3 consists of 15 residues. Here the CDR3 DNA reads TGTGCCAGCAGCTGGACCGGGACAGAAAACTATGGCTACACCTTC. Encoded protein: CASSWTGTENYGYTF. The whole variable domain, remainder taken from reference TRBV7-2 and TRBJ1-2, is GAGVSQSPSNKVTEKGKDVELRCDPISGHTALYWYRQSLGQGLEFLIYFQGNSAPDKSGLPSDRFSAERTGGSVSTLTIQRTQQEDSAVYLCASSWTGTENYGYTFGSGTRLTVV.

This chain links TRBV27 with TRBJ2-7; D not resolved. Trimming cost V 3 bases and J 6 bases, with 15 bases left between them. The CDR3 is 14 residues long. Germline V lookup: CDR1 MNHEY, CDR2 SMNVEV (reference sequence). CDR3 DNA sequence: TGTGCCAGCAGTTTTGGTCAAAACACCGGCGAGCAGTACTTC. Residues: CASSFGQNTGEQYF.

On this clone: The sample carries other DNA sequences with the same CDR3. The chain has TRBV27 and TRBJ1-2; possibly TRBD1 for D (5 bases). Between the trimmed V and J ends, which lost 4 bases and 0 bases, there was a span of 6 bases. The CDR3 has 13 residues. CDR1 and CDR2 (germline): MNHEY, SMNVEV (reference sequence). CDR3 in amino acids: CASSSGPNYGYTF. Here the CDR3 DNA reads TGTGCCAGCAGTTCGGGACCTAACTATGGCTACACCTTC.

In this sample, this clone turned up a few times. The rearrangement joins TRBV7-2 to TRBJ1-2; 8 bases map to TRBD1. Losses at the gene ends were 1 base for V and 1 base for J; bases not matched to a gene: 2. The CDR3 is 15 amino acids. Germline lookup yields CDR1 SGHTA and CDR2 FQGNSA. Here the CDR3 DNA reads TGTGCCAGCAGCTTAGTTGGACAGGGTAACTATGGCTACACCTTC. Protein sequence: CASSLVGQGNYGYTF.

The rearrangement joins TRBV28 to TRBJ2-1; no definite D call. From germline, CDR1 is MDHEN and CDR2 SYDVKM. This CDR3 is built from 12 residues. V lost 4 bases and J lost 5, with 6 bases in between. The CDR3 spells CASSSINNEQFF. Here the CDR3 DNA reads TGTGCCAGCAGTTCAATAAACAATGAGCAGTTCTTC.

The chain combines TRBV16 with TRBJ2-6; 7 positions match TRBD1. This CDR3 is 17 amino acids long. V was clipped by 4 bases and J by 2 bases; unmatched bases: 8. CDR1 and CDR2 from the germline V gene are KGHSY and FQNENV. This CDR3 is CASSPRPGQPGANVLTF. In DNA, the CDR3 is TGTGCCAGCAGCCCCCGACCGGGACAGCCTGGGGCCAACGTCCTGACTTTC.

The J gene is TRBJ2-5, the V gene TRBV5-5; D not certain. Germline V gene lookup returns CDR1 SGHKS and CDR2 YYEKEE (reference sequence). Trimming took 4 bases from V and 5 from J, leaving 15 bases between them. CDR3 length: 14 residues. CDR3 loop: CASSPQLTAETQYF. CDR3 sequence (DNA): TGTGCCAGCAGCCCGCAATTGACTGCGGAGACCCAGTACTTC.

The chain combines TRBV25-1 with TRBJ2-3; 16 nucleotides agree with TRBD2. The CDR3 loop spans 18 amino acids. The junction had 4 bases not matched to a gene; V was cut back by 0 bases and J by 4 bases. Per the germline V gene, CDR1 is MGHDK and CDR2 is SYGVNS. The CDR3 coding sequence is TGTGCCAGCAGTGAATACTCAGGGACTAGCGGGAGGGCAGATACGCAGTATTTT. Its protein product is CASSEYSGTSGRADTQYF.

This clone was picked up many times. This sequence joins TRBV30 and TRBJ1-5; tentatively, D is TRBD1 (5 bases). CDR3 length: 15 residues. Trimming removed 1 base from V and 4 bases from J, with 14 bases in between. Per the germline V gene, CDR1 is GTSNPN and CDR2 is SVGIG (reference sequence). CDR3 sequence (DNA): TGTGCCTGGAGTGCTGGGTTCGGGGGTAATCAGCCCCAGCATTTT. This translates into CAWSAGFGGNQPQHF. Together with reference TRBV30 and TRBJ1-5, the CDR3 gives the full variable domain: SQTIHQWPATLVQPVGSPLSLECTVEGTSNPNLYWYRQAAGRGLQLLFYSVGIGQISSEVPQNLSASRPQDRQFILSSKKLLLSDSGFYLCAWSAGFGGNQPQHFGDGTRLSIL.

The chain employs TRBV9 and TRBJ1-3; D gene ambiguous. CDR1 and CDR2 (germline): SGDLS, YYNGEE. The V end lost 2 bases, the J end lost 1 base, and 7 bases lay between the germline ends. This CDR3 is built from 14 residues. The CDR3, as DNA: TGTGCCAGCAGCGTTGGCATTTCTGGAAACACCATATATTTT. Encoded protein: CASSVGISGNTIYF.

This clone was seen a few times. The V and J genes are TRBV12-5 and TRBJ1-5, with D perhaps TRBD1 (5 bases). The CDR3 is 14 residues long. Trimming removed 7 bases at V and 3 bases at J, with 13 bases between. Germline values: CDR1 LGHNT, CDR2 FRNRAP. The CDR3 nucleotides are TGTGCTAGTGCCCCGGGGGGGTTCAATCAGCCCCAGCATTTT. Translated, it gives CASAPGGFNQPQHF.

V and J are TRBV28 and TRBJ2-1, with D unclear. Per the germline V gene, CDR1 is MDHEN and CDR2 is SYDVKM. This CDR3 comprises 13 residues. V was cut by 7 bases and J by 3 bases, with 10 bases left in between. The chain's CDR3 is CASKESVYNEQFF. The CDR3 DNA reads TGTGCCAGCAAAGAGAGCGTCTACAATGAGCAGTTCTTC.

V is TRBV5-1 and J is TRBJ2-7; 9 bases are a match to TRBD1. This CDR3 has 15 amino acids. Germline assignment: CDR1 SGHRS and CDR2 YFSETQ. The V and J ends lost 4 bases and 2 bases, in that order; junction bases with no gene match: 7. CDR3 protein: CASSLHRGLTYEQYF. The DNA for the CDR3 is TGCGCCAGCAGCCTCCACAGGGGGCTTACCTACGAGCAGTACTTC. Together with reference TRBV5-1 and TRBJ2-7, the CDR3 gives the full variable domain: KAGVTQTPRYLIKTRGQQVTLSCSPISGHRSVSWYQQTPGQGLQFLFEYFSETQRNKGNFPGRFSGRQFSNSRSEMNVSTLELGDSALYLCASSLHRGLTYEQYFGPGTRLTVT.

This clone appeared a few times. The chain has TRBV9 and TRBJ2-5; a weak D match, TRBD2 (5 bases). The CDR3 loop spans 13 amino acids. Germline V gives CDR1 SGDLS, CDR2 YYNGEE. Trimming shortened V by 5 bases and J by 1 base, and 9 bases separated the two germline ends. CDR3 sequence reads: CASSSGVQETQYF. Here the CDR3 DNA reads TGTGCCAGCAGTTCCGGGGTCCAAGAGACCCAGTACTTC.

This clone was observed many times. The rearrangement links TRBV28 to TRBJ1-1; D ambiguous. With 10 bases removed from V and 3 bases from J, the gap between germline ends came to 12 bases. Germline CDR1 MDHEN, CDR2 SYDVKM. The CDR3 extends over 12 amino acids. The CDR3 reads CATRYGYTEAFF. The CDR3 DNA is TGTGCCACCAGATATGGGTACACTGAAGCTTTCTTT.

The rearrangement joins TRBV10-1 to TRBJ2-7, with a tentative D call TRBD2 (6 bases). Trimming took off 3 bases at V and 4 bases at J, with 10 bases between the two ends. The CDR3 has 13 amino acids. The germline gives CDR1 WNHNN, CDR2 SYGVQD (reference sequence). For the CDR3, the DNA is TGCGCCAGCAGTGAAGGGCTAGCGTACGAGCAGTACTTC. Protein sequence: CASSEGLAYEQYF.

The rearrangement joins TRBV18 to TRBJ2-7; D possibly matches TRBD1 or TRBD2 (5 bases each). In germline, CDR1 is KGHSH, CDR2 LQKENI. Trimming stripped 2 bases from V and 9 bases from J, with 14 bases between. The CDR3 sequence is 13 residues long. This CDR3 is CASSPDGTAAQYF. CDR3 nucleotides: TGTGCCAGCTCACCAGATGGGACGGCGGCGCAGTACTTC.

The V and J genes are TRBV7-3 and TRBJ2-2; 13 bases map to TRBD2. Germline CDR1 SGHTA, CDR2 FQGTGA. The CDR3 spans 16 residues. Trimming cost V 2 bases and J 6 bases; bases outside gene matches: 3. This CDR3 reads CASSLGLAGVAGELFF. The CDR3 DNA reads as TGTGCCAGCAGCTTAGGACTAGCGGGAGTGGCCGGGGAGCTGTTTTTT.

This chain joins TRBV2 and TRBJ2-7; unclear D gene. The CDR3 has 11 amino acids. The V end was cut by 4 bases, the J end by 6 bases, with 7 bases between. Germline CDR1 and CDR2: SNHLY and FYNNEI. The CDR3 sequence: CASSGESEQYF. The CDR3, as DNA: TGTGCCAGCAGTGGGGAATCCGAGCAGTACTTC.

This clone came up a few times. The chain is built from TRBV5-1 and TRBJ1-5, with D perhaps TRBD1 (5 bases). Germline V CDR1 and CDR2: SGHRS, YFSETQ. Between the trimmed V and J ends, which lost 4 bases and 7 bases, there was a span of 18 bases. The CDR3 runs to 15 residues. DNA for the CDR3: TGCGCCAGCAGCATAGATGGACACCCCGGGCAGCCCCAGCATTTT. This codes for CASSIDGHPGQPQHF.

The V gene is TRBV18, the J gene TRBJ2-3; the D gene is possibly TRBD2 (6 bases). V was pared by 2 bases and J by 1 base, with 10 bases between. This CDR3 has 15 residues. The germline V gene encodes CDR1 KGHSH and CDR2 LQKENI. CDR3 loop: CASSPVLARTDTQYF. The CDR3 DNA sequence: TGTGCCAGCTCACCAGTTCTAGCGCGCACAGATACGCAGTATTTT. The full variable domain, its missing parts supplied by reference TRBV18 and TRBJ2-3, is NAGVMQNPRHLVRRRGQEARLRCSPMKGHSHVYWYRQLPEEGLKFMVYLQKENIIDESGMPKERFSAEFPKEGPSILRIQQVVRGDSAAYFCASSPVLARTDTQYFGPGTRLTVL.

This sequence joins TRBV25-1 and TRBJ2-5; D perhaps matches TRBD2 (5 bases). CDR1 is MGHDK and CDR2 is SYGVNS in the germline V gene. V lost 5 bases, J lost 4 bases, and 26 bases lay in between. This CDR3 comprises 18 residues. CDR3 loop: CASSLLGGGSRSGETQYF. The CDR3 DNA follows: TGTGCCAGCAGTCTCCTAGGAGGTGGGTCGAGAAGTGGAGAGACCCAGTACTTC.

The sample holds many counts of this clone. This chain uses TRBV2 with TRBJ1-1; D perhaps matches TRBD1 (5 bases). The V end was cut by 6 bases, the J end by 4 bases, with 12 bases between. The CDR3 is made up of 13 amino acids. In germline, CDR1 is SNHLY, CDR2 FYNNEI. The CDR3 DNA is TGTGCCAGCAGCACAGGCTGGGGCACTGAAGCTTTCTTT. The encoded protein is CASSTGWGTEAFF.

This clone has more than one count but fewer than ten. The chain carries TRBV7-2 and TRBJ2-7, with D hard to call. This CDR3 has 14 residues. The V end was cut by 5 bases, the J end by 2 bases, with 13 bases between. The V gene's germline CDR1 is SGHTA and CDR2 FQGNSA. The CDR3 spells CASSGSVVAYEQYF. CDR3 DNA sequence: TGTGCCAGCAGCGGGTCGGTGGTAGCCTACGAGCAGTACTTC.

This chain links TRBV6-6 with TRBJ2-3; D is unclear. Germline V gene lookup returns CDR1 MNHNY and CDR2 SVGAGI (reference sequence). V was trimmed by 2 bases and J by 0 bases, leaving 12 bases between them. This CDR3 is 16 amino acids long. The CDR3 sequence is CASSYTAFTSTDTQYF. CDR3 in DNA: TGTGCCAGCAGTTACACGGCCTTCACTAGCACAGATACGCAGTATTTT.

This clone was recorded only once. V is TRBV7-9 and J is TRBJ2-7; 7 nucleotides line up with TRBD1. The CDR3 length is 14 residues. Germline V gene lookup returns CDR1 SEHNR and CDR2 FQNEAQ (reference sequence). J gave up 3 bases and V 3 bases, and 5 bases lay outside the gene matches. This chain's CDR3 is CASSFTPGGYEQYF. CDR3 sequence (DNA): TGTGCCAGCAGCTTTACCCCAGGGGGCTACGAGCAGTACTTC.

The chain recombines TRBV5-4 with TRBJ1-2; 12 nucleotides align to TRBD1. Germline V gene sequence: CDR1 SGHNT, CDR2 YYREEE (reference sequence). This CDR3 is 15 amino acids long. Losses at the gene ends were 2 bases for V and 6 bases for J; bases not matched to a gene: 5. The CDR3 sequence is CASSFWDRGRDGYTF. The CDR3, as DNA: TGTGCCAGCAGCTTCTGGGACAGGGGGCGCGATGGCTACACCTTC. The full variable domain, rest sourced from reference TRBV5-4 and TRBJ1-2, is ETGVTQSPTHLIKTRGQQVTLRCSSQSGHNTVSWYQQALGQGPQFIFQYYREEENGRGNFPPRFSGLQFPNYSSELNVNALELDDSALYLCASSFWDRGRDGYTFGSGTRLTVV.

The chain joins TRBV6-1 to TRBJ2-7; no clear D. Deletions cut 2 bases from V and 0 bases from J, with 14 bases between. CDR3 size: 16 residues. Germline CDR1 and CDR2: MNHNS and SASEGT. The chain's CDR3 is CASSEIASAHSYEQYF. CDR3 nucleotide sequence: TGTGCCAGCAGTGAAATAGCCAGCGCGCACTCCTACGAGCAGTACTTC.

The chain joins TRBV7-9 to TRBJ2-3; TRBD2 aligns across 9 bases. CDR1 and CDR2 (germline): SEHNR, FQNEAQ (reference sequence). J gave up 6 bases and V 1 base, and 14 bases lay outside the gene matches. The CDR3 totals 18 residues. CDR3 in amino acids: CASSLVRGGRAVMDTQYF. The CDR3 DNA reads as TGTGCCAGCAGCTTAGTACGTGGCGGGAGGGCCGTGATGGATACGCAGTATTTT.